Following are 20 T cell receptor beta chains from one sample sequenced in a study of OX40 agonist ivuxolimab in advanced cancers. This table comes from immunoSEQ multiplex PCR, and its TCRdb copy is limited to in-frame clones, with some not included. The sample contains some 69,000 clones, 70% to 90% of which appear only once. The source material was CD4+ or CD8+ T cells sorted from blood, sampled in a trial of the OX40 agonist ivuxolimab. Every receptor here comes from an adult with an advanced solid tumor such as melanoma, head and neck, liver or kidney cancer.

This rearrangement joins TRBV19 to TRBJ1-4; D gene uncertain. The germline V and J ends were trimmed by 4 bases and 6 bases, with 12 bases remaining between them. This CDR3 has 14 amino acids. Per germline, CDR1 LNHDA and CDR2 SQIVND (reference sequence). This chain's CDR3 is CASSSPVRDEKLFF. Here the CDR3 DNA reads TGTGCCAGTAGTAGCCCCGTGAGAGATGAAAAACTGTTTTTT.

This clone was observed a few times. V and J are TRBV10-2 and TRBJ2-1; a weak D match, TRBD2 (5 bases). Trimming stripped 6 bases from V and 1 base from J, with 13 bases between. Per the germline V gene, CDR1 is WSHSY and CDR2 is SAAADI. The CDR3 is 15 amino acids. CDR3 DNA sequence: TGCGCCAGCAGGGAGGACCGGGTTTCCTACAATGAGCAGTTCTTC. This encodes CASREDRVSYNEQFF.

In regard to this clone: The junction departs from germline at one end; a sequencing error may be responsible. This chain joins TRBV5-4 and TRBJ1-4, with a tentative D call TRBD1 (6 bases). This CDR3 has 17 residues. Germline-derived CDR1 and CDR2 are SGHNT and YYREEE (reference sequence). The CDR3 here is CASSLGAGVATNEKLFF. CDR3 nucleotide sequence: TGTGCCAGCAGTTTGGGGGCAGGGGTTGCAACTAATGAAAAACTGTTTTTT.

The J gene is TRBJ2-1, the V gene TRBV10-3; 9 nucleotides align to TRBD1. CDR1 and CDR2 (germline): ENHRY, SYGVKD. CDR3 length equals 15 residues. The V segment lost 8 bases and the J segment 6 bases; nucleotides outside the gene matches: 11. The CDR3 here is CAIQAGTGLTNEQFF. CDR3 sequence (DNA): TGTGCCATCCAGGCCGGGACAGGGTTAACCAATGAGCAGTTCTTC.

This clone has only one observation. V is TRBV19 and J is TRBJ2-7; weak D call: TRBD2 (5 bases). From germline, CDR1 is LNHDA and CDR2 SQIVND (reference sequence). Between the trimmed V and J ends, which lost 2 bases and 3 bases, there was a span of 8 bases. The CDR3 loop spans 13 amino acids. CDR3 region: CASSIRAGYEQYF. DNA of the CDR3: TGTGCCAGTAGTATAAGGGCGGGCTACGAGCAGTACTTC.

The chain carries TRBV18 and TRBJ2-3; 8 nucleotides line up with TRBD2. Germline values: CDR1 KGHSH, CDR2 LQKENI. The CDR3 extends over 15 amino acids. The V and J ends lost 6 bases and 4 bases, in that order; junction bases with no gene match: 9. This CDR3 is CASSRSGSAPDTQYF. CDR3 nucleotides: TGTGCCAGCTCTCGCAGCGGGAGCGCCCCAGATACGCAGTATTTT.

V is TRBV18 and J is TRBJ1-2, with D uncertain. Trimming took 3 bases from V and 4 from J, leaving 12 bases between them. This CDR3 has 14 residues. Germline V lookup: CDR1 KGHSH, CDR2 LQKENI. The CDR3 coding sequence is TGTGCCAGCTCACCCCCCGGCGACGTCTATGGCTACACCTTC. Translating gives CASSPPGDVYGYTF.

The chain couples TRBV9 to TRBJ2-1, with D possibly matching TRBD2 (7 bases). The CDR3 loop spans 17 amino acids. V dropped 4 bases and J dropped 10 bases, with 27 bases sitting between them. Per germline, CDR1 SGDLS and CDR2 YYNGEE. CDR3 loop: CASSRSGGGSTFGEQFF. CDR3 in DNA: TGTGCCAGCAGCCGTTCCGGGGGCGGGAGTACATTCGGGGAGCAGTTCTTC.

This chain uses TRBV7-9 with TRBJ1-2, with 8 bases matching TRBD1. Trimming took 4 bases from V and 1 from J; bases not matched to a gene: 11. The CDR3 runs to 17 residues. CDR1 and CDR2 (germline): SEHNR, FQNEAQ (reference sequence). CDR3 sequence (DNA): TGTGCCAGCAGCTCCTTCCGGGACAGGTCCCTTAACTATGGCTACACCTTC. Encoded protein: CASSSFRDRSLNYGYTF.

The rearrangement uses TRBV5-1 and TRBJ1-1; D may be TRBD1 (6 bases). Trimming stripped 2 bases from V and 4 bases from J, with 18 bases between. Per the germline V gene, CDR1 is SGHRS and CDR2 is YFSETQ. The CDR3 contains 16 residues. The CDR3 DNA sequence: TGCGCCAGCAGCTTTCCAGATTTACAGGGTAGCACTGAAGCTTTCTTT. Its translation is CASSFPDLQGSTEAFF.

The sample holds one count of this clone. The V and J genes are TRBV2 and TRBJ2-2; tentatively, D is TRBD2 (5 bases). V lost 4 bases and J lost 7, with 13 bases in between. The CDR3 extends over 14 amino acids. Germline V CDR1 and CDR2: SNHLY, FYNNEI. The DNA of the CDR3 is TGTGCCAGCAGTGCTTCAGCGGTGGGCGGGGAGCTGTTTTTT. Amino acid sequence: CASSASAVGGELFF.

The chain joins TRBV19 to TRBJ2-3; 7 nucleotides match TRBD2. Looked up from germline, CDR1 is LNHDA and CDR2 is SQIVND (reference sequence). This CDR3 has 15 amino acids. The J segment lost 4 bases and the V segment lost 5 bases, leaving 9 bases of the junction unmatched. CDR3: CASSAERTRADTQYF. The CDR3, as DNA: TGTGCCAGTAGTGCCGAGCGGACTAGAGCAGATACGCAGTATTTT. Using reference TRBV19 and TRBJ2-3 for the parts outside the CDR3, the full variable domain is DGGITQSPKYLFRKEGQNVTLSCEQNLNHDAMYWYRQDPGQGLRLIYYSQIVNDFQKGDIAEGYSVSREKKESFPLTVTSAQKNPTAFYLCASSAERTRADTQYFGPGTRLTVL.

The chain joins TRBV6-5 to TRBJ1-1; possibly TRBD1 for D (6 bases). This CDR3 has 16 amino acids. CDR1 and CDR2 from the germline V gene are MNHEY and SVGAGI. The V gene lost 3 bases and the J gene lost 5 bases, with 19 bases spanning the gap. The CDR3 DNA sequence: TGTGCCAGCAGTTATGAGGCAGGGGCGTATATTACTGAAGCTTTCTTT. This translates into CASSYEAGAYITEAFF.

The rearrangement joins TRBV28 to TRBJ1-5; D not resolved. CDR1 MDHEN and CDR2 SYDVKM come from the germline V gene. The CDR3 consists of 15 residues. V dropped 6 bases and J dropped 8 bases, with 20 bases sitting between them. The CDR3 sequence: CASSLPGRLEEPQHF. CDR3 nucleotide sequence: TGTGCCAGCAGCCTCCCCGGACGCCTCGAGGAGCCCCAGCATTTT.

The chain joins TRBV19 to TRBJ1-2, with 7 bases that match TRBD1. The CDR3 consists of 12 residues. Germline V gene data show CDR1 as LNHDA and CDR2 as SQIVND (reference sequence). The trim removed 4 bases at V and 8 bases at J, leaving 4 bases unmatched. The CDR3 spells CASSKRDSGYTF. Written as DNA, the CDR3 is TGTGCCAGTAGTAAGAGGGACAGCGGCTACACCTTC.

The chain carries TRBV2 and TRBJ2-2; D gene uncertain. V lost 5 bases to trimming and J lost 0 bases, with 10 bases between them. This CDR3 spans 15 amino acids. Per germline, CDR1 SNHLY and CDR2 FYNNEI. CDR3 DNA sequence: TGTGCCAGCAGTTTGGATCGGTCGAACACCGGGGAGCTGTTTTTT. It codes for CASSLDRSNTGELFF.

The V call is TRBV7-6, the J call TRBJ2-5; D might be TRBD2 (7 bases). The CDR3 has 15 residues. Trimming stripped 1 base from V and 5 bases from J, with 14 bases between. Germline values: CDR1 SGHVS, CDR2 FNYEAQ. This CDR3 reads CASSLEGGLWETQYF. CDR3 sequence (DNA): TGTGCCAGCAGCTTAGAGGGGGGGCTTTGGGAGACCCAGTACTTC. Together with reference TRBV7-6 and TRBJ2-5, the CDR3 gives the full variable domain: GAGVSQSPRYKVTKRGQDVALRCDPISGHVSLYWYRQALGQGPEFLTYFNYEAQQDKSGLPNDRFSAERPEGSISTLTIQRTEQRDSAMYRCASSLEGGLWETQYFGPGTRLLVL.

The V and J genes are TRBV5-1 and TRBJ1-1; a possible D gene is TRBD1 (5 bases). The V and J ends lost 3 bases and 0 bases respectively, with 15 bases between them. This CDR3 spans 16 amino acids. Per germline, CDR1 SGHRS and CDR2 YFSETQ. The CDR3 DNA reads as TGCGCCAGCAGCTGGAATCCAGGGATTTTGAACACTGAAGCTTTCTTT. This translates into CASSWNPGILNTEAFF.

V usage is TRBV6-1 and J usage is TRBJ2-5; D not resolved. The V and J ends lost 5 bases and 1 base respectively, with 5 bases between them. This CDR3 contains 12 residues. From germline, CDR1 is MNHNS and CDR2 SASEGT. CDR3: CASSLGQETQYF. The DNA for the CDR3 is TGTGCCAGCAGTTTGGGCCAAGAGACCCAGTACTTC.

The V and J genes are TRBV7-3 and TRBJ2-7; D is undetermined. Germline CDR1 SGHTA, CDR2 FQGTGA. The CDR3 is 13 amino acids. V lost 0 bases and J 6 bases, leaving 9 bases between the germline ends. The CDR3 DNA sequence: TGTGCCAGCAGCTTAACGGTACAAGGCGAGCAGTACTTC. This translates into CASSLTVQGEQYF. Looking up the rest from reference TRBV7-3 and TRBJ2-7 gives the full variable domain: GAGVSQTPSNKVTEKGKYVELRCDPISGHTALYWYRQSLGQGPEFLIYFQGTGAADDSGLPNDRFFAVRPEGSVSTLKIQRTERGDSAVYLCASSLTVQGEQYFGPGTRLTVT.